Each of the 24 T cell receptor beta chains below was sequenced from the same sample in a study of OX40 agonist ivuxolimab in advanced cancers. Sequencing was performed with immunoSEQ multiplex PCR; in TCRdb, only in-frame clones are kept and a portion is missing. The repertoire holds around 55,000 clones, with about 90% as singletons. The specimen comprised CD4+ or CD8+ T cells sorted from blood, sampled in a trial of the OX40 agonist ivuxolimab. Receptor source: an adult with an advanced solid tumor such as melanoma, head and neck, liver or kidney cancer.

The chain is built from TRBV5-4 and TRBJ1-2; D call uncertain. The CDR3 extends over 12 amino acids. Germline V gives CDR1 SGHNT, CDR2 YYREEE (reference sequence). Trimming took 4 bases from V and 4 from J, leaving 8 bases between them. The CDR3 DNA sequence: TGTGCCAGCAGCCAAAGCCCCTATGGCTACACCTTC. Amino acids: CASSQSPYGYTF. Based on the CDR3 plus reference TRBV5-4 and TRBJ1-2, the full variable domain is ETGVTQSPTHLIKTRGQQVTLRCSSQSGHNTVSWYQQALGQGPQFIFQYYREEENGRGNFPPRFSGLQFPNYSSELNVNALELDDSALYLCASSQSPYGYTFGSGTRLTVV.

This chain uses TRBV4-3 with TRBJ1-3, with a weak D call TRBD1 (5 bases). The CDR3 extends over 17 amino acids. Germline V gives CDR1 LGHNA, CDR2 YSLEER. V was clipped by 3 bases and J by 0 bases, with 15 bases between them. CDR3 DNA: TGCGCCAGCAGCCAGGGGCGTTGGTCGGACTCTGGAAACACCATATATTTT. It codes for CASSQGRWSDSGNTIYF.

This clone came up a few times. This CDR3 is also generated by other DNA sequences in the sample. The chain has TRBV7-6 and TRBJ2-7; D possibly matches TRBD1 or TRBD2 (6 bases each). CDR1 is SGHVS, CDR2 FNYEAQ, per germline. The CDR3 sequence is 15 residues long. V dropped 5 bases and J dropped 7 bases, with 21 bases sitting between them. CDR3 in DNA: TGTGCCAGCAGCGGGGGGCAACAGGGCCTAACAGAGCAGTACTTC. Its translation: CASSGGQQGLTEQYF.

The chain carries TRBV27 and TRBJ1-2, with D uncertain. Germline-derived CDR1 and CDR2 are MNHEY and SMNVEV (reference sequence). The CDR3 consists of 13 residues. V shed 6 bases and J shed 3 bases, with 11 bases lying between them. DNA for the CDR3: TGTGCCAGCAGAGCACCTGGGGACTATGGCTACACCTTC. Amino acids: CASRAPGDYGYTF.

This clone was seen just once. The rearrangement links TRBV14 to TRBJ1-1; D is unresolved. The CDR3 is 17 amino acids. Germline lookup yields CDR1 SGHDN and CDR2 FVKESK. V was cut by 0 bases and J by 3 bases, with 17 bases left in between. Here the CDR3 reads CASSQDTIRAKDTEAFF. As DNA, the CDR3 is TGTGCCAGCAGCCAAGACACCATACGAGCTAAGGACACTGAAGCTTTCTTT.

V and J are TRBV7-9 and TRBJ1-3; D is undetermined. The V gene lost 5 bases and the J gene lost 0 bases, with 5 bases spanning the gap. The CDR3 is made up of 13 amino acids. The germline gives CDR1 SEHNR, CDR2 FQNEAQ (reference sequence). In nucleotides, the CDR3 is TGTGCCAGCAGCCCCTTCTCTGGAAACACCATATATTTT. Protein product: CASSPFSGNTIYF.

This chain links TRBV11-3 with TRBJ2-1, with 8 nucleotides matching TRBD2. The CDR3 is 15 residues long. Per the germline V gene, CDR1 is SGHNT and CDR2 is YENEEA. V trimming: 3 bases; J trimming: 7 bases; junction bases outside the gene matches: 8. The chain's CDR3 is CASSFGRGVLNEQFF. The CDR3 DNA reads TGTGCCAGCAGCTTCGGGCGGGGGGTGCTGAATGAGCAGTTCTTC.

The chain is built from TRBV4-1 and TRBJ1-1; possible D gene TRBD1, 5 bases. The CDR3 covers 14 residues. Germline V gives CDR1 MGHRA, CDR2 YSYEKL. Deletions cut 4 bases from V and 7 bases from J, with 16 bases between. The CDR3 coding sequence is TGCGCCAGCAGCCCCCTAGGAGGGGTCGGTGAAGCTTTCTTT. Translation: CASSPLGGVGEAFF.

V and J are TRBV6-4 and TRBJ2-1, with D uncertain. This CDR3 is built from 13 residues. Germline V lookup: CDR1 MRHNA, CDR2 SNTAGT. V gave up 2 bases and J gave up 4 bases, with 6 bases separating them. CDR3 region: CASSDDFYNEQFF. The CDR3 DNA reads TGTGCCAGCAGTGACGATTTTTACAATGAGCAGTTCTTC.

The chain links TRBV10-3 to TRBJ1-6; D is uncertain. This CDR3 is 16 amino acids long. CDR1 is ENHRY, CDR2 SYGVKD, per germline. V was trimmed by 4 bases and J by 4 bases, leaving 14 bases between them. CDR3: CAISVGREIYNSPLHF. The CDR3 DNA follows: TGTGCCATCAGTGTCGGACGGGAAATTTATAATTCACCCCTCCACTTT.

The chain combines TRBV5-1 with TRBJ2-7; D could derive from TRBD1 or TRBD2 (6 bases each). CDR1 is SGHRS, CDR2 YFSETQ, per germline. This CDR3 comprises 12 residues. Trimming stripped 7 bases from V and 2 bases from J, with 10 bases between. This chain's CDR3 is CASSGEAYEQYF. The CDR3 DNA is TGCGCCAGCTCAGGGGAGGCCTACGAGCAGTACTTC.

The CDR3 coding sequence is TGTGCCAGCAGCTTGGGGGACAGGGGGCTGCACAATGAGCAGTTCTTC. This encodes CASSLGDRGLHNEQFF. The V call is TRBV5-6, the J call TRBJ2-1; 12 bases match TRBD1. V lost 0 bases to trimming and J lost 5 bases; unmatched junction nucleotides: 3. The CDR3 runs 16 residues. Per germline, CDR1 SGHDT and CDR2 YYEEEE.

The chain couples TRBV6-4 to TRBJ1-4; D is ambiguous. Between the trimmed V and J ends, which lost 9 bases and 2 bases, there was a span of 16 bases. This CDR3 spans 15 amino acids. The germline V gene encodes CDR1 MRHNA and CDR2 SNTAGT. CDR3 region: CASNQRLRTNEKLFF. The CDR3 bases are TGTGCCAGTAACCAACGACTGCGGACTAATGAAAAACTGTTTTTT.

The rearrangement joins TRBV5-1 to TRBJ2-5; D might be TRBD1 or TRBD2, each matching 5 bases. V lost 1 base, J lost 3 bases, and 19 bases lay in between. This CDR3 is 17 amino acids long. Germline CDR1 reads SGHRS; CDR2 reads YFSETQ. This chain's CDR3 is CASSLRPVGDGKETQYF. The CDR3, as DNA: TGCGCCAGCAGCTTGAGGCCTGTGGGGGACGGGAAAGAGACCCAGTACTTC.

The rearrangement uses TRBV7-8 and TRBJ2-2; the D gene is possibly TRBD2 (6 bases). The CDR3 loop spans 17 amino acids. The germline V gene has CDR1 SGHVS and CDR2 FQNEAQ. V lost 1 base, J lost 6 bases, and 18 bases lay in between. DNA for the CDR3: TGTGCCAGCAGCTTAGTAGTGTTTGGGAGGAAGGCCGGGGAGCTGTTTTTT. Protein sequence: CASSLVVFGRKAGELFF.

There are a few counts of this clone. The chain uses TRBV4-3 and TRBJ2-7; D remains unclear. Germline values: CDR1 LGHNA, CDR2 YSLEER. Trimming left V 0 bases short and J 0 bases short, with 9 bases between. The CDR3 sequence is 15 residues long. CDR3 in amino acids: CASSQEATSSYEQYF. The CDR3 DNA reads TGCGCCAGCAGCCAAGAGGCAACGAGCTCCTACGAGCAGTACTTC.

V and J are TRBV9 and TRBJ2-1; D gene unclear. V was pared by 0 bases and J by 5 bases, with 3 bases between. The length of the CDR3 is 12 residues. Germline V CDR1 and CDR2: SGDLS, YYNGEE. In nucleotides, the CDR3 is TGTGCCAGCAGCGTAGACGACAATGAGCAGTTCTTC. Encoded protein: CASSVDDNEQFF.

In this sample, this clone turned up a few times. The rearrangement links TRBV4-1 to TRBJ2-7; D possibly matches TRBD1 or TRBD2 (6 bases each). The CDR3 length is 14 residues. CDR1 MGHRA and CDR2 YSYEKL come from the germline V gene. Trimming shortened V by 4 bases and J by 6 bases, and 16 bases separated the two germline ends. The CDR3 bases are TGCGCCAGCAGCCTGTCCGGGGGCTACGGCGAGCAGTACTTC. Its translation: CASSLSGGYGEQYF.

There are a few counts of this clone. The CDR3 DNA reads as TGTGCCAGCAGCGTGACTGGCGCCTCTGGAAACACCATATATTTT. Translating gives CASSVTGASGNTIYF. The V and J genes are TRBV9 and TRBJ1-3; D is unresolved. This CDR3 has 15 amino acids. Between the trimmed V and J ends, which lost 2 bases and 0 bases, there was a span of 9 bases. Germline V lookup: CDR1 SGDLS, CDR2 YYNGEE.

The CDR3 loop is CASSLTGVRSTIYF. The CDR3 DNA reads as TGCGCCAGCAGCCTGACAGGAGTCCGGAGCACCATATATTTT. The V call is TRBV5-1, the J call TRBJ1-3, with D possibly being TRBD1 (6 bases). The V end was cut by 4 bases, the J end by 9 bases, with 17 bases between. The length of the CDR3 is 14 residues. The germline CDR1 and CDR2 sequences are SGHRS and YFSETQ.

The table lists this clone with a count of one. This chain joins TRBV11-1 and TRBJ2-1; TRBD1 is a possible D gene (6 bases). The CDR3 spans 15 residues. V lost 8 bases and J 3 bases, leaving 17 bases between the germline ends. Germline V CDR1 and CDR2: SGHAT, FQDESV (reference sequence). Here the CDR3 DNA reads TGTGCCAGCTCCCCAGGGGTCGAGGGCTACAATGAGCAGTTCTTC. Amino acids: CASSPGVEGYNEQFF.

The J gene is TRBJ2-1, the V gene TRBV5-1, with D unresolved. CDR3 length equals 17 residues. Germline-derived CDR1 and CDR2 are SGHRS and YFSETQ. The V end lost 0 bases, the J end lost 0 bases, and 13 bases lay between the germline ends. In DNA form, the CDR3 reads TGCGCCAGCAGCTTGGCCCGGACGCCGCGCTCCTACAATGAGCAGTTCTTC. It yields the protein CASSLARTPRSYNEQFF.

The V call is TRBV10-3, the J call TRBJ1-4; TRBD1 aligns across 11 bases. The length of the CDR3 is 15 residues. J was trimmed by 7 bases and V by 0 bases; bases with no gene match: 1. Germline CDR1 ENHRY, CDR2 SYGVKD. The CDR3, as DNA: TGTGCCATCAGTGAGTCTGGGACAGGGGGTGAAAAACTGTTTTTT. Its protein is CAISESGTGGEKLFF.

In DNA form, the CDR3 reads TGTGCCAGCAGTTACTTCGAAGGAGACTCCTACGAGCAGTACTTC. Its protein is CASSYFEGDSYEQYF. V is TRBV6-5 and J is TRBJ2-7; D ambiguous. CDR3 size: 15 residues. Per the germline V gene, CDR1 is MNHEY and CDR2 is SVGAGI. V dropped 1 base and J dropped 0 bases, with 10 bases sitting between them.